The sequence of this T cell receptor (beta chain) was determined in a study of early T cells in non-severe SARS-CoV-2 infection (dated by TCRdb to about 2021). For context, the study as a whole: Because TCR sequencing was done on bulk RNA from unsorted whole blood, the alpha and beta chains could not be paired.

The CDR1 and CDR2 encoded by the germline V gene (reference sequence) are DFQATT and SNEGSKA. Trimming takes 5 bases from V and 0 bases from J, and the germline ends sit 14 bases apart. Reading from cysteine to phenylalanine, the CDR3 counts 14 amino acids. Kept here is only the CDR3 DNA, which spans 42 bases and is read in frame from base 1. This clonotype has just one count. Its antigen remains undetermined. There are no base qualities to consult, and no much larger clone falls within one base. Evidence from a single read is weak. Set within a cohort of healthcare workers in London, UK, this nested case-control study involved weekly PCR testing of nasopharyngeal swabs along with blood sampling. Healthcare workers were enrolled in the week of the UK lockdown, from 23 to 31 March 2020, and were followed every week for up to 16 weeks. Study-wide conclusions, independent of this receptor: VDJdb matching was skewed toward anti-spike CD8 responses and likely underestimated virus-specific expansions, missing private and CD4 specificities.

The library relied on 5' RACE. These reads were obtained on a NextSeq 500. In the TCR library protocol, unique molecular identifiers were attached to individual cDNA molecules to correct for PCR bias and sequencing error. Both TCR alpha and beta chains were sequenced, and tight co-correlation was observed between alpha and beta sequence abundances in each sample. Per the authors' processing: V gene, J gene and CDR3 annotation of TCR sequences was performed with Decombinator V4. TCRs were defined as expanded if a significant change between any two time points was detected under a Poisson model with p below 0.0001. TCR abundances were normalised to the total number of TCRs sequenced in each sample and reported as counts per million. TRAV1-2 paired with TRAJ12, TRAJ20 or TRAJ33 defined MAIT TCRs, while TRAV10 paired with TRAJ18 defined iNKT TCRs. A search of VDJdb, accessed on 1 November 2021, was run for TCRs annotated to CMV, EBV and SARS-CoV-2, with TCRs annotated for multiple antigens excluded. The public reads were reprocessed in TCRdb via fastp at Q25 and MiXCR, keeping in-frame beta chains. CDR3 protein sequences are deduplicated, and each keeps its most common genes and DNA. None of the V and J calls come from the authors' own analysis; TCRdb made them. The sample profile shows tens of thousands of distinct CDR3 sequences; roughly 6% of them were found once. The ten largest clonotypes hold around 12% of the sample.

This receptor was identified in an adult who was a healthcare worker with PCR-confirmed SARS-CoV-2 infection or an uninfected control (not recorded which). Sequencing was performed on whole blood. The rearrangement joined TRBV20-1 to TRBJ2-7; TRBD1 is perhaps the D gene, given 5 matching bases. CDR3 loop: CSAQPDSNSYEQYF. The DNA is TGCAGTGCTCAACCCGACAGTAACTCCTACGAGCAGTACTTC.